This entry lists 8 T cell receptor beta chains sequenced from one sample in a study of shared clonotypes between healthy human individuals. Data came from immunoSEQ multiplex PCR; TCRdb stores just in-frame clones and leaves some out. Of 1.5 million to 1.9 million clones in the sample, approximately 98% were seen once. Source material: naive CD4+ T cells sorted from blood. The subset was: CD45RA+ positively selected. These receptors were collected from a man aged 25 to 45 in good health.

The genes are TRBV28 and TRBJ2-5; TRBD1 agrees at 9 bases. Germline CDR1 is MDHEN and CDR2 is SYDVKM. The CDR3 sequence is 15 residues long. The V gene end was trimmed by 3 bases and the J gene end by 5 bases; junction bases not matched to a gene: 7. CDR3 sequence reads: CASSFTDRGRETQYF. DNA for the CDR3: TGTGCCAGCAGTTTTACGGACAGGGGTAGGGAGACCCAGTACTTC.

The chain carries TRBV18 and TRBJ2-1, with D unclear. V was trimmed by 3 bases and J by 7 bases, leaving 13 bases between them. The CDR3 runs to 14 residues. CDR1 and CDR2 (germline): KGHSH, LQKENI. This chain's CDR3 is CASSPRNPRNEQFF. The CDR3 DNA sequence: TGTGCCAGCTCACCCCGAAACCCCAGGAATGAGCAGTTCTTC.

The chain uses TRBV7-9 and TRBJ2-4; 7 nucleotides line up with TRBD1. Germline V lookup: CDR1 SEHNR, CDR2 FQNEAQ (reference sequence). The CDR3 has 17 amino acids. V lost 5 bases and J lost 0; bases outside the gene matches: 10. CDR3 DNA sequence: TGTGCCAGCAGCCAACCCGGGACAGAACTAGCCAAAAACATTCAGTACTTC. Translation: CASSQPGTELAKNIQYF.

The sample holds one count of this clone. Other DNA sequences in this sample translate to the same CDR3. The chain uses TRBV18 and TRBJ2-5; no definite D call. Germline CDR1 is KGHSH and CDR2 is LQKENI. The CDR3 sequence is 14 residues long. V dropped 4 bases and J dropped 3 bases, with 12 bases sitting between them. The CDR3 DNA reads TGTGCCAGCTCACTCCGCCTGGCCGAAGAGACCCAGTACTTC. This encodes CASSLRLAEETQYF.

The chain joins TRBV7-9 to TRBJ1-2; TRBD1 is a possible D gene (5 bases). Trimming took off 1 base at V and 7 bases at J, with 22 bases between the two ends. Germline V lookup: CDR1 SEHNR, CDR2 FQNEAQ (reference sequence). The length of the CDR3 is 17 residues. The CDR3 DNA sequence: TGTGCCAGCAGCTTAGTGGGCAGGGTCCCCGTCCAGGCTGGCTACACCTTC. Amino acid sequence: CASSLVGRVPVQAGYTF.

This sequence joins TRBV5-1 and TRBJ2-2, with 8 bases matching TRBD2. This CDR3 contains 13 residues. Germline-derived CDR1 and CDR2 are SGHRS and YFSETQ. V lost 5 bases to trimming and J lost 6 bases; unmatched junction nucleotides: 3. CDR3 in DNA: TGCGCCAGCAGGGGACTAGAGGCCGGGGAGCTGTTTTTT. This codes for CASRGLEAGELFF.

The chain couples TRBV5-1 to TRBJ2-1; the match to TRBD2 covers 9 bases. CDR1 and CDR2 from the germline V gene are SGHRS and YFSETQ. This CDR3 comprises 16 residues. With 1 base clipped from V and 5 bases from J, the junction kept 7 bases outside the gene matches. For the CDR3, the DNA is TGCGCCAGCAGCTTGATGGCGGGAGGGCCTGACAATGAGCAGTTCTTC. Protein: CASSLMAGGPDNEQFF. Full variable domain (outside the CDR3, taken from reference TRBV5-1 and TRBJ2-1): KAGVTQTPRYLIKTRGQQVTLSCSPISGHRSVSWYQQTPGQGLQFLFEYFSETQRNKGNFPGRFSGRQFSNSRSEMNVSTLELGDSALYLCASSLMAGGPDNEQFFGPGTRLTVL.

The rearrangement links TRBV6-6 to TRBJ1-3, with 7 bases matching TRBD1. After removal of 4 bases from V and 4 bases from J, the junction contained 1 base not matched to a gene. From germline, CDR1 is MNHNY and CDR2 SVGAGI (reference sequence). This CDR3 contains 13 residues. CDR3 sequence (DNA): TGTGCCAGCAGTTCGACAGGGGGAAACACCATATATTTT. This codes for CASSSTGGNTIYF.